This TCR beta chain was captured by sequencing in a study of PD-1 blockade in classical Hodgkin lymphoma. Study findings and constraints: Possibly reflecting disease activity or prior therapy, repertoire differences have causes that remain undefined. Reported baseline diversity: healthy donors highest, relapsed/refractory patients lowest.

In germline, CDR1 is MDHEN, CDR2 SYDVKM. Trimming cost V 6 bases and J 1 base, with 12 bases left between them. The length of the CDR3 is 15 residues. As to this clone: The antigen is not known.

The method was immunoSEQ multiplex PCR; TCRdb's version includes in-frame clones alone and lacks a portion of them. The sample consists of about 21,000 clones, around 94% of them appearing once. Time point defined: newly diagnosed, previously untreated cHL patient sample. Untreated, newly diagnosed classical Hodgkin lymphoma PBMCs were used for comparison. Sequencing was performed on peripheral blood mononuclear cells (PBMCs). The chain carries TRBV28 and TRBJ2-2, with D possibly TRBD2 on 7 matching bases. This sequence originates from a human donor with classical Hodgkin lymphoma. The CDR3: CASSLGGQNTGELFF. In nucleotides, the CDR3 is TGTGCCAGCAGCCTCGGGGGGCAGAACACCGGGGAGCTGTTTTTT.